The 26 T cell receptor beta chains reported below all come from one sample, sequenced in a study of T cell responses to AZD1222 COVID-19 vaccine. Sequencing was performed with immunoSEQ multiplex PCR; in TCRdb, only in-frame clones are kept and a portion is missing. The table shows some 100,000 clones, with roughly 90% occurring only once. This specimen was peripheral blood, taken on day 0 of AZD1222 vaccination. The receptors originated from an adult in good health.

The chain uses TRBV27 and TRBJ2-7; 9 bases align to TRBD2. The V and J ends lost 2 bases and 7 bases, in that order; junction bases with no gene match: 18. This CDR3 region has 18 residues. CDR1 is MNHEY and CDR2 is SMNVEV in the germline V gene (reference sequence). The CDR3 here is CASSLGRGSGGPKREQYF. DNA for the CDR3: TGTGCCAGCAGTTTAGGTCGGGGTAGCGGGGGCCCCAAGAGGGAGCAGTACTTC.

This clone has only one observation. V usage is TRBV19 and J usage is TRBJ1-6; 8 bases agree with TRBD1. The V segment lost 5 bases and the J segment 13 bases; nucleotides outside the gene matches: 10. The CDR3 is 14 residues long. Germline loops: CDR1 LNHDA, CDR2 SQIVND (reference sequence). CDR3 region: CASSRDRGIGPLHF. CDR3 sequence (DNA): TGTGCCAGTAGTCGAGACAGGGGAATTGGGCCCCTCCACTTT.

The genes are TRBV6-2 or TRBV6-3 and TRBJ2-2; D is undetermined. The CDR3 totals 14 residues. CDR1 is MNHEY and CDR2 is SVGEGT in the germline V gene. The V and J ends lost 6 bases and 3 bases respectively, with 11 bases between them. DNA for the CDR3: TGTGCCAGCAGCCCCACCACCCACACCGGGGAGCTGTTTTTT. It is translated as CASSPTTHTGELFF.

The chain recombines TRBV6-6 with TRBJ2-7; D possibly uses TRBD1 or TRBD2 (5 bases each). The CDR3 sequence is 16 residues long. With 1 base removed from V and 1 base from J, the gap between germline ends came to 14 bases. Germline lookup yields CDR1 MNHNY and CDR2 SVGAGI (reference sequence). The CDR3 loop is CASSYLTRDLSYEQYF. CDR3 DNA: TGTGCCAGCAGTTACTTAACAAGGGACCTGTCCTACGAGCAGTACTTC.

The CDR3 nucleotides are TGTGCCAGCAGTTCCGGCGGGGGAAAACTGTTTTTT. Amino acid sequence: CASSSGGGKLFF. This chain links TRBV12-3 or TRBV12-4 with TRBJ1-4, with D perhaps TRBD1 (5 bases). This CDR3 region has 12 residues. V was shortened by 4 bases and J by 10 bases, with 10 bases between the two germline ends.

Sample share makes this clone medium-sized. The V and J genes are TRBV19 and TRBJ2-2; no clear D. Per germline, CDR1 LNHDA and CDR2 SQIVND (reference sequence). The length of the CDR3 is 16 residues. With 2 bases removed from V and 4 bases from J, the gap between germline ends came to 14 bases. CDR3: CASSITWGRATGELFF. The CDR3 nucleotides are TGTGCCAGTAGTATAACATGGGGAAGGGCCACCGGGGAGCTGTTTTTT.

V gene TRBV28 combines with J gene TRBJ2-1; D unresolved. The CDR3 sequence is 14 residues long. Trimming left V 2 bases short and J 0 bases short, with 5 bases between. Germline V gives CDR1 MDHEN, CDR2 SYDVKM. DNA of the CDR3: TGTGCCAGCAGTTTAATCGCCTCCTACAATGAGCAGTTCTTC. Translation: CASSLIASYNEQFF. Complete variable domain (other parts from reference TRBV28 and TRBJ2-1): DVKVTQSSRYLVKRTGEKVFLECVQDMDHENMFWYRQDPGLGLRLIYFSYDVKMKEKGDIPEGYSVSREKKERFSLILESASTNQTSMYLCASSLIASYNEQFFGPGTRLTVL.

The chain uses TRBV7-3 and TRBJ2-2; no clear D gene. Per the germline V gene, CDR1 is SGHTA and CDR2 is FQGTGA. CDR3 length: 16 amino acids. Trimming stripped 5 bases from V and 1 base from J, with 14 bases between. CDR3 bases: TGTGCCAGCAGCCGGAGTGGGATGATGAACACCGGGGAGCTGTTTTTT. Amino acid sequence: CASSRSGMMNTGELFF. Together with reference TRBV7-3 and TRBJ2-2, the CDR3 gives the full variable domain: GAGVSQTPSNKVTEKGKYVELRCDPISGHTALYWYRQSLGQGPEFLIYFQGTGAADDSGLPNDRFFAVRPEGSVSTLKIQRTERGDSAVYLCASSRSGMMNTGELFFGEGSRLTVL.

The chain employs TRBV15 and TRBJ1-2; D gene uncertain. CDR3 length: 14 amino acids. Germline CDR1 and CDR2: LNHNV and YYDKDF (reference sequence). The V gene lost 0 bases and the J gene lost 8 bases, with 13 bases spanning the gap. Here the CDR3 DNA reads TGTGCCACCAGCAGAGATCCGGGTAGTATAGGCTACACCTTC. Translation: CATSRDPGSIGYTF.

The rearrangement uses TRBV7-2 and TRBJ1-2, with D unclear. This CDR3 is built from 12 residues. The germline CDR1 and CDR2 sequences are SGHTA and FQGNSA. V gave up 3 bases and J gave up 8 bases, with 10 bases separating them. CDR3 nucleotide sequence: TGTGCCAGCAGCTTGAATCTTCAGGGCTACACCTTC. Translating it yields CASSLNLQGYTF.

This chain uses TRBV29-1 with TRBJ1-2, with D tentatively TRBD1 (6 bases). CDR1 and CDR2 (germline): SQVTM, ANQGSEA. The CDR3 is 17 residues long. The V end was cut by 2 bases, the J end by 1 base, with 20 bases between. The CDR3 DNA sequence: TGCAGCGTTGAACCCCCGGGGGCCGGGTGGAATAACTATGGCTACACCTTC. This codes for CSVEPPGAGWNNYGYTF.

The chain links TRBV5-1 to TRBJ2-2; a weak D match, TRBD1 (5 bases). The V gene lost 7 bases and the J gene lost 1 base, with 11 bases spanning the gap. This CDR3 spans 14 amino acids. Looked up from germline, CDR1 is SGHRS and CDR2 is YFSETQ. The CDR3 DNA follows: TGCGCCAGCCGGGCAGGGCTGAACACCGGGGAGCTGTTTTTT. Its translation is CASRAGLNTGELFF.

This CDR3 is CSVRPRGMNTEAFF. The CDR3 bases are TGCAGCGTTCGCCCCAGGGGCATGAACACTGAAGCTTTCTTT. The chain joins TRBV29-1 to TRBJ1-1; tentative D call: TRBD1 (6 bases). CDR3 size: 14 residues. CDR1 is SQVTM, CDR2 ANQGSEA, per germline. Trimming took off 5 bases at V and 0 bases at J, with 13 bases between the two ends.

The chain carries TRBV6-5 and TRBJ2-7, with D uncertain. Trimming shortened V by 4 bases and J by 0 bases, and 7 bases separated the two germline ends. CDR1 is MNHEY and CDR2 is SVGAGI in the germline V gene. This CDR3 has 13 amino acids. The chain's CDR3 is CASSSVNSYEQYF. CDR3 coding DNA: TGTGCCAGCAGTTCAGTCAACTCCTACGAGCAGTACTTC.

The genes are TRBV5-1 and TRBJ1-4, with TRBD1 matching 7 bases. The CDR3 extends over 15 amino acids. CDR1 SGHRS and CDR2 YFSETQ come from the germline V gene. V shed 4 bases and J 3 bases; nucleotides not matched to a gene: 6. CDR3 amino acids: CASSITGAPNEKLFF. In DNA, the CDR3 is TGCGCCAGCAGCATAACAGGGGCACCTAATGAAAAACTGTTTTTT.

V is TRBV29-1 and J is TRBJ1-2, with D possibly being TRBD1 (5 bases). Per the germline V gene, CDR1 is SQVTM and CDR2 is ANQGSEA. The V gene lost 7 bases and the J gene lost 4 bases, with 10 bases spanning the gap. This CDR3 region has 11 residues. CDR3 DNA: TGCAGCGCAGCAACAGGCTATGGCTACACCTTC. It specifies CSAATGYGYTF.

The V and J genes are TRBV7-8 and TRBJ1-2; D is perhaps TRBD1 (6 bases). Germline V lookup: CDR1 SGHVS, CDR2 FQNEAQ. V lost 1 base, J lost 4 bases, and 7 bases lay in between. This CDR3 contains 13 residues. This chain's CDR3 is CASSLGDTYGYTF. The CDR3 DNA reads TGTGCCAGCAGCTTAGGGGACACCTATGGCTACACCTTC.

This chain links TRBV19 with TRBJ2-1; 8 positions agree with TRBD2. The CDR3 loop spans 15 amino acids. The germline V gene has CDR1 LNHDA and CDR2 SQIVND (reference sequence). The junction had 3 bases not matched to a gene; V was cut back by 5 bases and J by 0 bases. CDR3 DNA: TGTGCCAGTAGTCGGGAGGGAAGCTCCTACAATGAGCAGTTCTTC. Translated: CASSREGSSYNEQFF.

The chain has TRBV6-5 and TRBJ2-1; 10 bases agree with TRBD2. Losses at the gene ends were 7 bases for V and 5 bases for J; bases not matched to a gene: 8. Germline V gene lookup returns CDR1 MNHEY and CDR2 SVGAGI. The length of the CDR3 is 15 residues. The CDR3 loop reads CASIPAGGRNNEQFF. The CDR3 nucleotides are TGTGCCAGCATCCCAGCGGGGGGGCGAAACAATGAGCAGTTCTTC.

The chain couples TRBV11-3 to TRBJ1-1; 7 bases are a match to TRBD1. V shed 1 base and J 7 bases; nucleotides not matched to a gene: 3. The CDR3 has 13 amino acids. Germline assignment: CDR1 SGHNT and CDR2 YENEEA. The CDR3 sequence: CASSLARGSEAFF. The CDR3 DNA is TGTGCCAGCAGCTTAGCCAGGGGGAGTGAAGCTTTCTTT.

The chain links TRBV6-5 to TRBJ1-2; D perhaps matches TRBD1 (5 bases). V was trimmed by 8 bases and J by 0 bases, leaving 10 bases between them. Germline V gene sequence: CDR1 MNHEY, CDR2 SVGAGI. This CDR3 is built from 13 residues. The CDR3 sequence: CASRGISNYGYTF. CDR3 nucleotide sequence: TGTGCCAGCCGGGGGATCTCTAACTATGGCTACACCTTC.

This clone was recorded once. CDR3 DNA sequence: TGCAGCGTCCTCAGCGGACAGACGCTAAACAATGAGCAGTTCTTC. Translation gives CSVLSGQTLNNEQFF. The rearrangement links TRBV29-1 to TRBJ2-1; tentative D call: TRBD1 (6 bases). The CDR3 sequence is 15 residues long. The V end was cut by 6 bases, the J end by 5 bases, with 20 bases between. Germline-derived CDR1 and CDR2 are SQVTM and ANQGSEA.

This rearrangement joins TRBV4-1 to TRBJ2-3, with D unclear. The CDR3 covers 17 residues. CDR1 and CDR2 (germline): MGHRA, YSYEKL. Trimming pared 1 base from V and 2 bases from J, leaving 16 bases between. The CDR3: CASSQGFAEGSTDTQYF. The DNA for the CDR3 is TGCGCCAGCAGCCAAGGTTTCGCAGAAGGCTCCACAGATACGCAGTATTTT.

The chain links TRBV9 to TRBJ2-6, with D uncertain. This CDR3 comprises 11 residues. Germline V gives CDR1 SGDLS, CDR2 YYNGEE. V lost 7 bases, J lost 4 bases, and 3 bases lay in between. CDR3 residues: CASQGANVLTF. The CDR3, as DNA: TGTGCCAGCCAAGGGGCCAACGTCCTGACTTTC.

The CDR3 reads CASSKGSGGNEKLFF. Here the CDR3 DNA reads TGCGCCAGCAGCAAAGGATCCGGGGGCAATGAAAAACTGTTTTTT. This chain links TRBV5-1 with TRBJ1-4; a weak D match, TRBD1 (6 bases). Between the trimmed V and J ends, which lost 4 bases and 5 bases, there was a span of 15 bases. CDR1 and CDR2 (germline): SGHRS, YFSETQ. The CDR3 spans 15 residues.

This chain uses TRBV28 with TRBJ1-1; D gene ambiguous. Germline V gene data show CDR1 as MDHEN and CDR2 as SYDVKM. CDR3 length equals 15 residues. The ends were cut back, 5 bases at V and 4 bases at J, with 17 bases in the middle. Here the CDR3 DNA reads TGTGCCAGCAGTCCCCCAGTGGCGTTTGGCACTGAAGCTTTCTTT. This translates into CASSPPVAFGTEAFF.